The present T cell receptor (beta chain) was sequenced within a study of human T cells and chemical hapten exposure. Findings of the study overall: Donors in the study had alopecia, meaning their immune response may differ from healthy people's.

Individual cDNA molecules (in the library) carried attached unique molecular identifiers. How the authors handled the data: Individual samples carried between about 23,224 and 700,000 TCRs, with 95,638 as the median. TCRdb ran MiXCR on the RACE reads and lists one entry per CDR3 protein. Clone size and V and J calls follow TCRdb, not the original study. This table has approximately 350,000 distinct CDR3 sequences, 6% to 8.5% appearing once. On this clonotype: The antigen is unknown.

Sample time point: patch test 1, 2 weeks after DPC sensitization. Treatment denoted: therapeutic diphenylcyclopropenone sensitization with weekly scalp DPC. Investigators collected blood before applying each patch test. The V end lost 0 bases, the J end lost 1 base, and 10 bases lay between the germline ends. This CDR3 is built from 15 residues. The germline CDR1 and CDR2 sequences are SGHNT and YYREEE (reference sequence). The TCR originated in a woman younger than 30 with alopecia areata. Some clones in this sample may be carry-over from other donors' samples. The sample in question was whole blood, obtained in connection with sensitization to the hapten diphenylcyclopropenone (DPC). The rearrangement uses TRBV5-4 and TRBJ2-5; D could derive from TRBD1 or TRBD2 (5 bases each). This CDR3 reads CASSLDAGTQETQYF. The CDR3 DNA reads TGTGCCAGCAGCTTGGACGCAGGGACCCAAGAGACCCAGTACTTC.